This T cell receptor beta chain was documented in a study of neurological immune-mediated disorders. Study findings and constraints: Patients with HTLV-1-associated myelopathy showed the most TCR clonal expansion. Those with multiple sclerosis showed the least, falling below healthy controls.

This clonotype was picked up many times. Its target is not known. With 10-nucleotide random UMIs included, cDNA was synthesized by 5'RACE. From 15-18 subjects, every sequencing run obtained over 190 million TCR-beta sequences. TCRdb redid the calling of the 5' RACE reads with MiXCR, one entry per CDR3 protein. The data show some 47,000 distinct CDR3 sequences, about 15% seen once. Healthy controls were blood bank volunteers in Maryland, USA. The clonotype was recovered from a man in his 60s in good health. The sample taken for sequencing was PBMCs.

CDR3 residues: CSVEWVDRGEAYEQYF. The CDR3 DNA sequence: TGCAGCGTTGAATGGGTTGACAGGGGGGAGGCCTACGAGCAGTACTTC. The chain joins TRBV29-1 to TRBJ2-7; TRBD1 matches 9 bases. CDR1 and CDR2 from the germline V gene are SQVTM and ANQGSEA. This CDR3 is built from 16 residues. J gave up 2 bases and V 2 bases, and 10 bases lay outside the gene matches.